The 24 T cell receptor beta chains listed next were all sequenced from one sample in a study of regulatory T cells in long-lasting Graves disease. Library construction for TCR beta used iRepertoire HTBI primers and Arm-PCR of CDR3 regions. One entry per CDR3 protein results from TCRdb running MiXCR on the multiplex PCR reads. The sample holds about 430,000 distinct CDR3 sequences, approximately 15% seen once. Time point described: newly diagnosed GD, antithyroid drugs for less than 3 months. The TCR library used RNA extracted from PBMCs. These data were likewise used in another study, on T cells in Graves' hyperthyroidism and ophthalmopathy.

The sequences come from peripheral blood mononuclear cells (PBMCs), collected at new diagnosis, from a patient treated with antithyroid drugs. These receptors were obtained from a woman aged 40 to 50 with Graves disease.

This clonotype was counted between two and nine times. The chain carries TRBV5-1 and TRBJ2-5; 8 bases agree with TRBD1. The CDR3 runs to 13 residues. The V gene end was trimmed by 4 bases and the J gene end by 7 bases; junction bases not matched to a gene: 6. CDR1 is SGHRS and CDR2 is YFSETQ in the germline V gene. The CDR3 here is CASSPDRVGTQYF. The CDR3 DNA reads TGCGCCAGCAGCCCGGACAGGGTCGGGACCCAGTACTTC.

This clonotype has ten or more counts. The chain joins TRBV5-1 to TRBJ2-1, with TRBD1 matching over 9 bases. This CDR3 has 16 residues. V trimming: 0 bases; J trimming: 6 bases; junction bases outside the gene matches: 7. The germline V gene encodes CDR1 SGHRS and CDR2 YFSETQ. The CDR3 bases are TGCGCCAGCAGCTTGGCCGGGACAGGGTTGATCAATGAGCAGTTCTTC. As protein: CASSLAGTGLINEQFF.

Points on this clonotype: This may arise from a read error, as a much more abundant clone is one base away. This rearrangement joins TRBV18 to TRBJ2-5; 9 bases map to TRBD1. TRBJ2-1 explains the end of the DNA better; the J call may be wrong. Germline V gene sequence: CDR1 KGHSH, CDR2 LQKENI. The CDR3 runs 17 residues. CDR3 nucleotide sequence: TGTGCCAGCTCCCACAGGGGGCGGCTCAGTGGTGCGGGTGCGCAGTTCTTC. Amino acids: CASSHRGRLSGAGAQFF.

This clonotype was counted at least ten times. The genes are TRBV12-3 or TRBV12-4 and TRBJ2-1; 8 nucleotides align to TRBD2. Germline trimming cut 2 bases from V and 8 bases from J; bases unmatched to any gene: 2. The CDR3 is 13 residues long. DNA of the CDR3: TGTGCCAGCAGTTTAACCGGGGGGGATGAGCAGTTCTTC. Amino acid sequence: CASSLTGGDEQFF.

This clonotype was observed a few times. This CDR3 is CASSLDPSFSNQPQHF. The CDR3 DNA reads TGTGCCAGCAGTTTAGATCCCAGCTTTAGCAATCAGCCCCAGCATTTT. This chain uses TRBV28 with TRBJ1-5; D is unclear. The CDR3 runs 16 residues. Germline assignment: CDR1 MDHEN and CDR2 SYDVKM. The ends were cut back, 2 bases at V and 0 bases at J, with 11 bases in the middle.

In this sample, this clonotype turned up many times. The V and J genes are TRBV20-1 and TRBJ2-1; the D gene is possibly TRBD2 (6 bases). CDR3 length: 15 residues. V was pared by 6 bases and J by 6 bases, with 21 bases between. Germline lookup yields CDR1 DFQATT and CDR2 SNEGSKA (reference sequence). The CDR3 loop is CSATGVGGVSNEQFF. The CDR3 DNA is TGCAGTGCAACGGGAGTGGGGGGAGTTAGCAATGAGCAGTTCTTC.

At least ten counts were recorded for this clonotype. The genes are TRBV11-2 and TRBJ2-7; no firm D call. V was clipped by 3 bases and J by 2 bases, with 5 bases between them. The CDR3 spans 12 residues. Germline values: CDR1 SGHAT, CDR2 FQNNGV. The DNA of the CDR3 is TGTGCCAGCAGCTTTATACCCTACGAGCAGTACTTC. This encodes CASSFIPYEQYF.

The chain combines TRBV9 with TRBJ2-6; possibly TRBD1 for D (5 bases). V was shortened by 2 bases and J by 0 bases, with 9 bases between the two germline ends. The CDR3 loop spans 16 amino acids. Germline CDR1 SGDLS, CDR2 YYNGEE. Here the CDR3 reads CASSVDRSSGANVLTF. CDR3 coding DNA: TGTGCCAGCAGCGTTGACAGAAGCTCTGGGGCCAACGTCCTGACTTTC.

This clonotype showed up many times. The genes are TRBV30 and TRBJ1-3; D is unclear. CDR3 length equals 14 residues. The germline CDR1 and CDR2 sequences are GTSNPN and SVGIG (reference sequence). The V end lost 0 bases, the J end lost 3 bases, and 9 bases lay between the germline ends. The CDR3 is CAWSVFGVGNTIYF. The CDR3, as DNA: TGTGCCTGGAGTGTTTTCGGGGTTGGAAACACCATATATTTT.

This clonotype was seen a handful of times. The rearrangement uses TRBV19 and TRBJ2-1; 12 bases agree with TRBD2. The J segment lost 7 bases and the V segment lost 3 bases, leaving 4 bases of the junction unmatched. The CDR3 contains 15 residues. Germline CDR1 LNHDA, CDR2 SQIVND (reference sequence). Here the CDR3 DNA reads TGTGCCAGTAGTATCACCGGGACTAGCGGGAATGAGCAGTTCTTC. This codes for CASSITGTSGNEQFF.

This clonotype was detected ten times or more. The CDR3 DNA reads as TGTGCCAGCAGCGTGCCCCCCGGTCAATCTGGGGCCAACGTCCTGACTTTC. Its protein is CASSVPPGQSGANVLTF. The chain links TRBV9 to TRBJ2-6, with no clear D. The germline gives CDR1 SGDLS, CDR2 YYNGEE. The ends were cut back, 2 bases at V and 1 base at J, with 13 bases in the middle. This CDR3 has 17 amino acids. The variable domain in full, with the rest retrieved from reference TRBV9 and TRBJ2-6, is DSGVTQTPKHLITATGQRVTLRCSPRSGDLSVYWYQQSLDQGLQFLIQYYNGEERAKGNILERFSAQQFPDLHSELNLSSLELGDSALYFCASSVPPGQSGANVLTFGAGSRLTVL.

This clonotype was observed many times. The chain joins TRBV11-2 to TRBJ1-4; tentative D call: TRBD1 (5 bases). The CDR3 consists of 13 residues. The V gene's germline CDR1 is SGHAT and CDR2 FQNNGV. The ends were cut back, 5 bases at V and 7 bases at J, with 11 bases in the middle. DNA for the CDR3: TGTGCCAGCAGCGCAGGGTGGGGTGAAAAACTGTTTTTT. Protein product: CASSAGWGEKLFF.

This clonotype has ten or more counts. The chain couples TRBV28 to TRBJ2-1, with 13 nucleotides matching TRBD2. The germline CDR1 and CDR2 sequences are MDHEN and SYDVKM. The CDR3 is 18 residues long. V shed 5 bases, J shed 5 bases, and the junction held 12 bases outside the gene matches. DNA of the CDR3: TGTGCCAGCAGTACGAGCGGACTAGCGGGGGTCCCTGACAATGAGCAGTTCTTC. Its translation is CASSTSGLAGVPDNEQFF.

The V and J genes are TRBV28 and TRBJ2-3; TRBD2 aligns across 7 bases. This CDR3 comprises 14 residues. Looked up from germline, CDR1 is MDHEN and CDR2 is SYDVKM. Trimming removed 8 bases from V and 4 bases from J; junction bases left unmatched: 9. The CDR3 loop is CASSGGSIPDTQYF. Written as DNA, the CDR3 is TGTGCCAGCTCTGGCGGGAGTATCCCAGATACGCAGTATTTT. Supplemented by reference TRBV28 and TRBJ2-3, the full variable domain reads DVKVTQSSRYLVKRTGEKVFLECVQDMDHENMFWYRQDPGLGLRLIYFSYDVKMKEKGDIPEGYSVSREKKERFSLILESASTNQTSMYLCASSGGSIPDTQYFGPGTRLTVL.

The chain combines TRBV28 with TRBJ2-2, with D tentatively TRBD1 (5 bases). This CDR3 has 13 amino acids. Trimming shortened V by 10 bases and J by 5 bases, and 14 bases separated the two germline ends. CDR1 MDHEN and CDR2 SYDVKM come from the germline V gene. The CDR3 DNA reads as TGTGCCATCGGACACGAAGCGACCGGGGAGCTGTTTTTT. This codes for CAIGHEATGELFF.

This clonotype showed up many times. This rearrangement joins TRBV6-2 or TRBV6-3 to TRBJ2-3, with TRBD2 matching over 14 bases. Trimming at V came to 0 bases and at J to 2 bases, leaving 4 bases not matched to a gene. The CDR3 sequence is 18 residues long. Per germline, CDR1 MNHEY and CDR2 SVGEGT. As DNA, the CDR3 is TGTGCCAGCAGTTACTCCGGACTAGCGGGAGGCACCACAGATACGCAGTATTTT. Its translation: CASSYSGLAGGTTDTQYF.

There are many counts of this clonotype. This chain joins TRBV28 and TRBJ2-7; D is perhaps TRBD1 or TRBD2 (6 bases each). The CDR3 totals 13 residues. V shed 6 bases and J shed 7 bases, with 16 bases lying between them. Germline V gene data show CDR1 as MDHEN and CDR2 as SYDVKM. The CDR3 DNA is TGTGCCAGCAGCTGGGGGGCCGAGGGGGAGCAGTACTTC. Translated, it gives CASSWGAEGEQYF. The complete variable domain, with remaining parts taken from reference TRBV28 and TRBJ2-7, reads DVKVTQSSRYLVKRTGEKVFLECVQDMDHENMFWYRQDPGLGLRLIYFSYDVKMKEKGDIPEGYSVSREKKERFSLILESASTNQTSMYLCASSWGAEGEQYFGPGTRLTVT.

This clonotype was observed at least ten times. At one end, the junction sequence differs from germline, possibly due to a read error. V is TRBV5-1 and J is TRBJ2-7, with TRBD2 matching 10 bases. Looked up from germline, CDR1 is SGHRS and CDR2 is YFSETQ. The CDR3 sequence is 15 residues long. As DNA, the CDR3 is TGTGCCAGCAGTTACCGGACTAGCGGAACCTACGAGCAGTACTTC. Translating it yields CASSYRTSGTYEQYF. Filled out from reference TRBV5-1 and TRBJ2-7, the complete variable domain reads KAGVTQTPRYLIKTRGQQVTLSCSPISGHRSVSWYQQTPGQGLQFLFEYFSETQRNKGNFPGRFSGRQFSNSRSEMNVSTLELGDSALYLCASSYRTSGTYEQYFGPGTRLTVT.

As for this clonotype: Germline is not matched at one junction end, which may reflect a read error. The chain joins TRBV27 to TRBJ2-5, with D uncertain. Germline V lookup: CDR1 MNHEY, CDR2 SMNVEV (reference sequence). This CDR3 has 11 residues. As DNA, the CDR3 is TGTGCCAGCAGCCTCCAAGAGACCCGGTACTTC. Translating gives CASSLQETRYF.

In its sample, this clonotype was seen many times. CDR3 sequence: CASSSIAGTTDTQYF. CDR3 in DNA: TGTGCCAGCAGCTCCATAGCGGGAACCACAGATACGCAGTATTTT. This chain uses TRBV7-2 with TRBJ2-3, with 8 bases that match TRBD2. The CDR3 totals 15 residues. The trim removed 4 bases at V and 2 bases at J, leaving 5 bases unmatched. Germline CDR1 SGHTA, CDR2 FQGNSA.

This clonotype was detected ten times or more. The genes are TRBV11-2 and TRBJ2-7, with a possible D match to TRBD2 (5 bases). The CDR3 contains 12 residues. From germline, CDR1 is SGHAT and CDR2 FQNNGV. With 5 bases removed from V and 6 bases from J, the gap between germline ends came to 11 bases. DNA of the CDR3: TGTGCCAGCAGCGCTACTAGTTCCGAGCAGTACTTC. This translates into CASSATSSEQYF.

This clonotype was found many times. V and J are TRBV10-3 and TRBJ2-7, with 10 bases lining up with TRBD2. Unmatched junction bases numbered 20, after V lost 0 bases and J lost 0 bases. CDR1 is ENHRY, CDR2 SYGVKD, per germline. The CDR3 has 22 residues. The DNA for the CDR3 is TGTGCCATCAGTGAGTCTGCCCGAGAACAACTAGCGGGAACCCCCAGCTCCTACGAGCAGTACTTC. Translated: CAISESAREQLAGTPSSYEQYF.

This clonotype has a count of ten or more. The genes are TRBV28 and TRBJ2-5, with 7 bases matching TRBD1. There are 14 residues in the CDR3. V shed 6 bases and J 1 base; nucleotides not matched to a gene: 5. Looked up from germline, CDR1 is MDHEN and CDR2 is SYDVKM. The CDR3 spells CASRRDRAQETQYF. The CDR3 bases are TGTGCCAGCAGACGCGACAGGGCCCAAGAGACCCAGTACTTC.

This clonotype was counted at least ten times. The rearrangement uses TRBV12-3 or TRBV12-4 and TRBJ2-4; TRBD2 aligns across 13 bases. Trimming took 3 bases from V and 2 from J; bases not matched to a gene: 13. CDR3 length: 20 residues. The CDR3 loop is CASSFSRLAGGLGSKNIQYF. The DNA of the CDR3 is TGTGCCAGCAGTTTCTCACGACTAGCGGGAGGCCTGGGTTCCAAAAACATTCAGTACTTC.